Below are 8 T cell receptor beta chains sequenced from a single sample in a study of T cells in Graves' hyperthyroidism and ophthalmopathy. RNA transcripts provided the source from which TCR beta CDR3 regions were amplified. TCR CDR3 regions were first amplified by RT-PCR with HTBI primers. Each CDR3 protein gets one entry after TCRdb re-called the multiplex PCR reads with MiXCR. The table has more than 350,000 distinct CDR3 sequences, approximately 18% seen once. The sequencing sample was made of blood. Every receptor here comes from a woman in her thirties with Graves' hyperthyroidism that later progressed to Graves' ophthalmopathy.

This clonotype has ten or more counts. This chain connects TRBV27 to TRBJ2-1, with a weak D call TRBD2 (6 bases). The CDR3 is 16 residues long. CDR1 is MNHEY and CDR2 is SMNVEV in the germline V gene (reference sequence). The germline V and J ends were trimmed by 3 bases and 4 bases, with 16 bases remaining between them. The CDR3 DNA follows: TGTGCCAGCAGTTTCGGCTGGCCTGCGGGGTACAATGAGCAGTTCTTC. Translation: CASSFGWPAGYNEQFF.

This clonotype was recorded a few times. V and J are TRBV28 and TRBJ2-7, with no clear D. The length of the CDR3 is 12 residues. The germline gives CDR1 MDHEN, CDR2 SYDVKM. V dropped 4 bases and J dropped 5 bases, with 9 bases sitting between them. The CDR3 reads CASSSRPDEQYF. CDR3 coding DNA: TGTGCCAGCAGTTCACGACCTGACGAGCAGTACTTC. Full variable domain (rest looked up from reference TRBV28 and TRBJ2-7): DVKVTQSSRYLVKRTGEKVFLECVQDMDHENMFWYRQDPGLGLRLIYFSYDVKMKEKGDIPEGYSVSREKKERFSLILESASTNQTSMYLCASSSRPDEQYFGPGTRLTVT.

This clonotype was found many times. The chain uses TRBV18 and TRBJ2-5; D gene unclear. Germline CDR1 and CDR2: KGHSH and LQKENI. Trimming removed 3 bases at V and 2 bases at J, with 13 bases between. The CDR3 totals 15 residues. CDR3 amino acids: CASSPPVGSQETQYF. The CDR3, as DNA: TGTGCCAGCTCACCGCCCGTAGGCTCACAAGAGACCCAGTACTTC.

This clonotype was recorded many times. The CDR3 spells CSATPLTALSYEQYF. Here the CDR3 DNA reads TGCAGTGCTACCCCCTTGACAGCGCTCTCCTACGAGCAGTACTTC. The chain joins TRBV20-1 to TRBJ2-7; the D gene is possibly TRBD1 (5 bases). This CDR3 is 15 amino acids long. The germline V and J ends were trimmed by 4 bases and 0 bases, with 16 bases remaining between them. CDR1 DFQATT and CDR2 SNEGSKA come from the germline V gene (reference sequence).

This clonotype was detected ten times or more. The CDR3: CASRLYRGRSYEQYF. The DNA of the CDR3 is TGTGCCAGCAGGCTGTACAGGGGCCGTTCCTACGAGCAGTACTTC. The chain joins TRBV6-1 to TRBJ2-7, with TRBD1 matching 7 bases. With 6 bases clipped from V and 1 base from J, the junction kept 9 bases outside the gene matches. The CDR3 is 15 amino acids. The germline V gene encodes CDR1 MNHNS and CDR2 SASEGT.

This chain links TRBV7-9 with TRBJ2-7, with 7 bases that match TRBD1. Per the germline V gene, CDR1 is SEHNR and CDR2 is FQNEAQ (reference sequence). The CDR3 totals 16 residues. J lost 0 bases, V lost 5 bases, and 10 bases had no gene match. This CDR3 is CASSTPSDRSSYEQYF. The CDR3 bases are TGTGCCAGCAGCACCCCTTCGGACAGGAGCTCCTACGAGCAGTACTTC.

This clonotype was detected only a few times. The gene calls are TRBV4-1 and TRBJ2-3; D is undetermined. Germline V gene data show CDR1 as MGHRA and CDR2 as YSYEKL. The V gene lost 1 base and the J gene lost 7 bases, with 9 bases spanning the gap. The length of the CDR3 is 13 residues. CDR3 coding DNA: TGCGCCAGCAGCCAAGGGACGTCGAATACGCAGTATTTT. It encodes CASSQGTSNTQYF.

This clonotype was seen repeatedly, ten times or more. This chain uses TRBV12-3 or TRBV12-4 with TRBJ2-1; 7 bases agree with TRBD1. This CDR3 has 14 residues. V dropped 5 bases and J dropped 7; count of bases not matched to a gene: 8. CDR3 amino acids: CASSRSGQFNEQFF. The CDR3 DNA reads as TGTGCCAGCAGTCGCTCGGGACAGTTTAATGAGCAGTTCTTC.